The text below deals with one TCR beta chain. Looked up from germline, CDR1 is MNHEY and CDR2 is SVGAGI. This CDR3 comprises 14 residues. The ends lost 6 bases at V and 4 bases at J; junction bases unmatched: 9. Produced via immunoSEQ multiplex PCR; TCRdb's table is partial and in-frame only. The sample carries about 140,000 clones, about 90% recorded once. The source of the sample is a study of blood T cell repertoires in COVID-19. Study-wide background: T cells, B-cell-depleted T cells, or PBMCs provided the cDNA or gDNA that served as material.

V and J are TRBV6-5 and TRBJ2-7, with TRBD1 matching 7 bases. The receptor's source is a woman aged 55-70 years with acute or convalescent COVID-19. The sequencing sample was made of peripheral blood. CDR3 sequence (DNA): TGTGCCAGCAGACCCGGGACAGATAGATACGAGCAGTACTTC. It specifies CASRPGTDRYEQYF.